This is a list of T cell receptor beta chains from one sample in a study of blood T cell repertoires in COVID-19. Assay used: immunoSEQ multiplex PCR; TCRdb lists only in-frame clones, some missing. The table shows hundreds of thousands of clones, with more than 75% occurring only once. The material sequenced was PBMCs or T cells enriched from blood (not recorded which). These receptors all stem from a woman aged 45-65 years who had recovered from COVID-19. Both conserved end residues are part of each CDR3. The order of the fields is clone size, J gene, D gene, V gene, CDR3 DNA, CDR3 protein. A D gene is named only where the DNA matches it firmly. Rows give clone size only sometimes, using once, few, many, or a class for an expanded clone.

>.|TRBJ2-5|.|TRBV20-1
TGCAGTGCTAGTAAGGGGCCCCAAGAGACCCAGTACTTC
CSASKGPQETQYF
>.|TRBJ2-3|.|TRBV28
TGTGCCAGCAGAACCGCATCAGGGATTGAAGATACGCAGTATTTT
CASRTASGIEDTQYF
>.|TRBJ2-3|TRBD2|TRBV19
TGTGCCAGTAGTATTCTAGCGGGGCCAGATACGCAGTATTTT
CASSILAGPDTQYF
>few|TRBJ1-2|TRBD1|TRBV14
TGTGCCAGCAGCCAACAGGACAGGGGGATTTTTGGCTACACCTTC
CASSQQDRGIFGYTF
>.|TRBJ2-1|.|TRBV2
TGTGCCCGAGAAGGGGGGGGGCCAACTGAGCAGTTCTTC
CAREGGGPTEQFF
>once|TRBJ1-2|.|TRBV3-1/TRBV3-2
TGTGCCAGCAGCCCTACCTCGAGATCCCTTACTAGTGGCTACACCTTC
CASSPTSRSLTSGYTF
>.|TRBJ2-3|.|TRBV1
TGCACCAGCAGCCCCAGCTATTGGGGGGTTCCAGATACGCAGTATTTT
CTSSPSYWGVPDTQYF
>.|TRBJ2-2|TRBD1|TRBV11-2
TGTGCCAGCAGCTTATACAGGGGAAGTGGGGAGCTGTTTTTT
CASSLYRGSGELFF
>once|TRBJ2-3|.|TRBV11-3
TGTGCCAGCAGCTTGGATCGAGGCGATACGCAGTATTTT
CASSLDRGDTQYF
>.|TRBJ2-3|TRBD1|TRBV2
TGTGCCAGCGACGGACAGGGACTTCCAACAGATACGCAGTATTTT
CASDGQGLPTDTQYF
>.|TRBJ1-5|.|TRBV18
TGTGCCAGCTCACTAGACAGGAATCAGCCCCAGCATTTT
CASSLDRNQPQHF
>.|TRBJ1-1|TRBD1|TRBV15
TGTGCCACCAGCAGAGAAGACAGGGGCGTGGAGAACACTGAAGCTTTCTTT
CATSREDRGVENTEAFF
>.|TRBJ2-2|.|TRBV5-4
TGTGCCAGCAGCTTGGCCGCCGGGGAGCTGTTTTTT
CASSLAAGELFF
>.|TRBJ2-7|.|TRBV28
TGTGCCAGCAGCACAACAGGAAGGAGCTCCTACGAGCAGTACTTC
CASSTTGRSSYEQYF
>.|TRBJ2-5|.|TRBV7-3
TGTGCCAGCAGCCCGGGTCTGGGAGGGGGCCAGTACTTC
CASSPGLGGGQYF
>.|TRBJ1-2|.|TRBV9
TGTGCCAGCAGCGTAGGATTAGGAGAGGAGTATGGCTACACCTTC
CASSVGLGEEYGYTF
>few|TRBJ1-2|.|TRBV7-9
TGTGCCAGCAGCTTAGGCACTTCTAACTATGGCTACACCTTC
CASSLGTSNYGYTF
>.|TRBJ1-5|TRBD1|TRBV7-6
TGTGCCAGCAGTTCTCCGAAGGGGGCAAGCAATCAGCCCCAGCATTTT
CASSSPKGASNQPQHF
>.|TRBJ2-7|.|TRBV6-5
TGTGCCAGCAGCTCCACAGGGCGCGAGCAGTACTTC
CASSSTGREQYF
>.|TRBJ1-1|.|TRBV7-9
TGTGCCAGCAGCTTAGTAGCAGGGTTGGGCACTGAAGCTTTCTTT
CASSLVAGLGTEAFF
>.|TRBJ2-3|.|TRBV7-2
TGTGCCAGCAGCGTTAATCCGGGGTACAAGCAGTATTTT
CASSVNPGYKQYF
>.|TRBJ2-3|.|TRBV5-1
TGCGCCAGCAGCGGCGGAACAGATACGCAGTATTTT
CASSGGTDTQYF
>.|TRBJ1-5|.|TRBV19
TGTGCCAGTAGTACAGGAACAGGGTTGGATCAGCCCCAGCATTTT
CASSTGTGLDQPQHF
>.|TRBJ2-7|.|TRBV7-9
TGTGCCAGCAGCCCGGGGTTTTCCTACGAGCAGTACTTC
CASSPGFSYEQYF
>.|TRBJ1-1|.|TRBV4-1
TGCGCCAGCAGCCAAGCCGCGGGGCTTGGGACTGAAGCTTTCTTT
CASSQAAGLGTEAFF
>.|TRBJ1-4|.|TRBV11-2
TGTGCCAGCAGCGGGGGGGCGCGAGAAAAACTGTTTTTT
CASSGGAREKLFF
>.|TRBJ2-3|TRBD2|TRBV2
TGTGCCAGCAGAATAGCGGGAGATACGCAGTATTTT
CASRIAGDTQYF
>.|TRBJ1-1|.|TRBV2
TGTGCCAGCAGTGTAAGCCCCACTGAAGCTTTCTTT
CASSVSPTEAFF
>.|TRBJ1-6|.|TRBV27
TGTGCCAGCAGTTCGACCGGGATCTATAATTCACCCCTCCACTTT
CASSSTGIYNSPLHF
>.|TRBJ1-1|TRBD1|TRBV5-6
TGTGCCAGCAGCGTCCGGGACAGGGGACGTGAAGCTTTCTTT
CASSVRDRGREAFF
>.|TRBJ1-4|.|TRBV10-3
TGTGCCATCAGTCCCGGGAGGGGCGAAAAACTGTTTTTT
CAISPGRGEKLFF
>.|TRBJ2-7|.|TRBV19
TGTGCCAGTAGTATAACGGCGGGGCTCACGTCCTACGAGCAGTACTTC
CASSITAGLTSYEQYF
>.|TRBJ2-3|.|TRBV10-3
TGTGCCATCAGTGAGCGGGGAGGAAACACAGATACGCAGTATTTT
CAISERGGNTDTQYF
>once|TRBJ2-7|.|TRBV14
TGTGCCAGCAGCCAGAACGGAAATACAGTGTACGAGCAGTACTTC
CASSQNGNTVYEQYF
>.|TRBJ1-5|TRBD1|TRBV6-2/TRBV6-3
TGTGCCAGCAGTTACTCGACAGGCTCTCGGGACAGGGTAGATCAGCCCCAGCATTTT
CASSYSTGSRDRVDQPQHF
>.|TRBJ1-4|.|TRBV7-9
TGTGCCAGCAGCTCCAGACAGAGTAATAATGAAAAACTGTTTTTT
CASSSRQSNNEKLFF
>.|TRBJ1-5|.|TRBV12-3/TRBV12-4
TGTGCCATAGGCAATCAGCCCCAGCATTTT
CAIGNQPQHF
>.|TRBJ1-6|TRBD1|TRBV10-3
TGTGCCATCAGTGAAAGGGACAGCTCCTATAATTCACCCCTCCACTTT
CAISERDSSYNSPLHF
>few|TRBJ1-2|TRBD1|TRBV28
TGTGCCAGCAGCCGTACAGGGGGCCTTGGCTACACCTTC
CASSRTGGLGYTF
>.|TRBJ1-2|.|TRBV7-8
TGTGCCAGCAGTGCAGACGGATCCAAGTCGGTGCGGGCCTTC
CASSADGSKSVRAF
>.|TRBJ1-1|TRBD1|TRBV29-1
TGCAGCGCCTTTGCAGGGGGCTTCACTGAAGCTTTCTTT
CSAFAGGFTEAFF
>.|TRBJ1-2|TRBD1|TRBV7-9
TGTGCCAGCAGCTTGGGCCACCGGGACAGGGGGGTTTACACCTTC
CASSLGHRDRGVYTF
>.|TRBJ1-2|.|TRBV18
TGTGCCAGCCTACCTTCAGGGAACTATGGCTACACCTTC
CASLPSGNYGYTF
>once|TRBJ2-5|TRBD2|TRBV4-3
TGCGCCAGCAGCCAGGGGGGACTAGCGGGGATGGAGACCCAGTACTTC
CASSQGGLAGMETQYF
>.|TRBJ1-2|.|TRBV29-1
TGCAGCGTTGACCCAGGGCACTATGGCTACACCTTC
CSVDPGHYGYTF